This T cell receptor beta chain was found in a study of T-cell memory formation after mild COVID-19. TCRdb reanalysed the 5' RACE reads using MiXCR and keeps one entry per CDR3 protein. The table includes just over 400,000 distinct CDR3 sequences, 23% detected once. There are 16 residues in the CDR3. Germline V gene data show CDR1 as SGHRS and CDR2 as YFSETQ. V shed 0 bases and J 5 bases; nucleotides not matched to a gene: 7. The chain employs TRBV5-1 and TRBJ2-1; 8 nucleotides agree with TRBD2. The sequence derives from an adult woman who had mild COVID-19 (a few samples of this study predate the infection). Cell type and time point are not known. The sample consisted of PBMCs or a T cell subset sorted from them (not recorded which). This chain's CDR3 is CASSLVAGGANNEQFF. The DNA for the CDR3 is TGCGCCAGCAGCTTGGTAGCCGGGGGGGCCAACAATGAGCAGTTCTTC.